This T cell receptor beta chain came from a study of blood T cell repertoires in COVID-19. At the level of the study: The study drew acute and convalescent COVID-19 samples from the United States, Italy and Spain. Sample material is recorded as cDNA or gDNA derived from T cells, B-cell-depleted T cells, or PBMCs.

As handled by the study authors: How many nucleated cells were present was estimated from reference gene primer amplification. Libraries were prepared by immunoSEQ multiplex PCR; TCRdb keeps only in-frame clonotypes and omits some of them. The V and J calls and the clone size are those of that table, but D and trimming were determined from the DNA. The sample comprises about 72,000 clones, more than 75% of which are singletons, and just over 9% rests with the top ten. The CDR3 contains 14 residues. Between the trimmed V and J ends, which lost 7 bases and 3 bases, there was a span of 14 bases. CDR1 is MNHEY and CDR2 is SMNVEV in the germline V gene (reference sequence).

Specimen: peripheral blood. The receptor was derived from a human donor in a cohort sampled during active COVID-19. The chain carries TRBV27 and TRBJ2-3; weak D call: TRBD2 (5 bases). The CDR3 loop reads CASMTLVPTDTQYF. CDR3 in DNA: TGTGCCAGCATGACACTAGTCCCAACAGATACGCAGTATTTT.